The 21 T cell receptor beta chains listed next were all sequenced from one sample in a study of shared clonotypes between healthy human individuals. Naive CD8 cells lacked CD45RO, underwent positive selection for CCR7 and left out terminally differentiated effector memory CD45RA+ cells. The method was immunoSEQ multiplex PCR; TCRdb's version includes in-frame clones alone and lacks a portion of them. The sample records 700,000 to 950,000 clones, 95% to 97% being singletons. Material for sequencing was naive CD8+ T cells sorted from blood. The source is a man aged 30-40 years in good health.

This chain connects TRBV7-9 to TRBJ2-7, with a possible D match to TRBD1 (6 bases). Germline assignment: CDR1 SEHNR and CDR2 FQNEAQ (reference sequence). The V and J ends lost 6 bases and 3 bases respectively, with 15 bases between them. CDR3 length: 14 residues. The CDR3 bases are TGTGCCAGCAGGTCGGACAGCAAGGTCTACGAGCAGTACTTC. Its translation is CASRSDSKVYEQYF.

The V call is TRBV7-9, the J call TRBJ2-1; 7 bases are shared with TRBD2. The germline gives CDR1 SEHNR, CDR2 FQNEAQ (reference sequence). The CDR3 runs to 15 residues. V was pared by 2 bases and J by 2 bases, with 3 bases of the junction left unmatched. The DNA of the CDR3 is TGTGCCAGCAGCTTAAAAGCGGGGCCCTACAATGAGCAGTTCTTC. It encodes CASSLKAGPYNEQFF.

This chain joins TRBV7-6 and TRBJ2-7; tentatively, D is TRBD1 or TRBD2 (5 bases each). Trimming removed 5 bases from V and 3 bases from J, with 14 bases in between. Germline values: CDR1 SGHVS, CDR2 FNYEAQ. This CDR3 region has 14 residues. CDR3 protein: CASSQQRDHYEQYF. The CDR3 region has the DNA TGTGCCAGCAGCCAGCAAAGGGACCACTACGAGCAGTACTTC.

This chain links TRBV15 with TRBJ1-3; 9 positions match TRBD1. This CDR3 is built from 16 residues. J lost 4 bases, V lost 3 bases, and 7 bases had no gene match. CDR1 is LNHNV, CDR2 YYDKDF, per germline (reference sequence). CDR3 loop: CATSRLGQGVGNTIYF. CDR3 nucleotide sequence: TGTGCCACCAGCAGGTTGGGACAGGGCGTCGGAAACACCATATATTTT. Together with reference TRBV15 and TRBJ1-3, the CDR3 gives the full variable domain: DAMVIQNPRYQVTQFGKPVTLSCSQTLNHNVMYWYQQKSSQAPKLLFHYYDKDFNNEADTPDNFQSRRPNTSFCFLDIRSPGLGDTAMYLCATSRLGQGVGNTIYFGEGSWLTVV.

V is TRBV5-4 and J is TRBJ2-7, with a tentative D call TRBD1 (6 bases). Germline V gene lookup returns CDR1 SGHNT and CDR2 YYREEE (reference sequence). There are 14 residues in the CDR3. Trimming stripped 5 bases from V and 1 base from J, with 13 bases between. Here the CDR3 DNA reads TGTGCCAGCAGTCCCACAGGGATTTCCTACGAGCAGTACTTC. Translated: CASSPTGISYEQYF.

The V gene is TRBV19, the J gene TRBJ1-5; possible D gene TRBD1, 5 bases. CDR1 LNHDA and CDR2 SQIVND come from the germline V gene (reference sequence). V shed 5 bases and J shed 2 bases, with 13 bases lying between them. This CDR3 comprises 15 residues. Here the CDR3 reads CASSEYRNGNQPQHF. The CDR3 DNA follows: TGTGCCAGTAGTGAATACAGGAATGGCAATCAGCCCCAGCATTTT.

The rearrangement joins TRBV4-3 to TRBJ2-3; 14 nucleotides line up with TRBD2. CDR3 size: 17 residues. J gave up 4 bases and V 2 bases, and 5 bases lay outside the gene matches. CDR1 is LGHNA, CDR2 YSLEER, per germline. The CDR3: CASSQPGLAGESDTQYF. The CDR3 DNA reads as TGCGCCAGCAGCCAACCGGGACTAGCGGGAGAATCAGATACGCAGTATTTT.

The J gene is TRBJ2-7, the V gene TRBV28; 8 bases are a match to TRBD2. Germline V CDR1 and CDR2: MDHEN, SYDVKM. V trimming: 1 base; J trimming: 2 bases; junction bases outside the gene matches: 7. CDR3 length: 16 amino acids. CDR3 amino acids: CASSLSGTGGAYEQYF. CDR3 DNA: TGTGCCAGCAGTTTATCAGGAACGGGAGGGGCCTACGAGCAGTACTTC.

In this sample, this clone turned up once. The CDR3 region has the DNA TGTGCCAGCAGCTTAGACCAGGTGAAGAGAACCCAGTACTTC. This sequence encodes CASSLDQVKRTQYF. The chain recombines TRBV7-7 with TRBJ2-5; D is uncertain. V was clipped by 1 base and J by 8 bases, with 14 bases between them. Germline V gives CDR1 SSHAT, CDR2 FNYEAQ (reference sequence). The CDR3 is 14 amino acids.

This clone showed up just a few times. Written as DNA, the CDR3 is TGTGCCAGCAGTGGACAGGGAGGTAATGAAAAACTGTTTTTT. Translating it yields CASSGQGGNEKLFF. The chain joins TRBV27 to TRBJ1-4, with TRBD1 matching over 8 bases. This CDR3 contains 14 residues. Trimming at V came to 5 bases and at J to 4 bases, leaving 3 bases not matched to a gene. CDR1 and CDR2 from the germline V gene are MNHEY and SMNVEV (reference sequence).

The rearrangement uses TRBV11-2 and TRBJ2-7; D is unclear. The germline gives CDR1 SGHAT, CDR2 FQNNGV. This CDR3 region has 14 residues. V was trimmed by 5 bases and J by 3 bases, leaving 14 bases between them. This CDR3 is CASSPWGRDYEQYF. The DNA of the CDR3 is TGTGCCAGCAGCCCATGGGGTAGGGACTACGAGCAGTACTTC.

The chain recombines TRBV19 with TRBJ2-4, with 10 bases identical to TRBD1. The CDR3 length is 15 residues. The germline V gene has CDR1 LNHDA and CDR2 SQIVND (reference sequence). Trimming at V came to 3 bases and at J to 7 bases, leaving 6 bases not matched to a gene. The CDR3 region is CASSIGTGVGNIQYF. The CDR3 DNA reads TGTGCCAGTAGTATCGGGACAGGGGTTGGGAACATTCAGTACTTC.

The chain has TRBV10-1 and TRBJ1-2; D call uncertain. The germline CDR1 and CDR2 sequences are WNHNN and SYGVQD (reference sequence). The CDR3 loop spans 13 amino acids. V was cut by 4 bases and J by 1 base, with 7 bases left in between. CDR3 DNA: TGCGCCAGCAGTGCAGACGGTAACTATGGCTACACCTTC. Amino acid sequence: CASSADGNYGYTF.

The V and J genes are TRBV19 and TRBJ2-1, with D maybe TRBD2 (6 bases). Trimming shortened V by 3 bases and J by 5 bases, and 14 bases separated the two germline ends. CDR3 length equals 15 residues. Germline assignment: CDR1 LNHDA and CDR2 SQIVND (reference sequence). For the CDR3, the DNA is TGTGCCAGTAGTATGATGAGTGGCGGGAACAATGAGCAGTTCTTC. Amino acids: CASSMMSGGNNEQFF.

This chain links TRBV29-1 with TRBJ2-7, with a weak D call TRBD2 (6 bases). The germline gives CDR1 SQVTM, CDR2 ANQGSEA. The CDR3 length is 11 residues. The V end lost 7 bases, the J end lost 2 bases, and 9 bases lay between the germline ends. The CDR3 protein is CSAWGAYEQYF. In nucleotides, the CDR3 is TGCAGCGCGTGGGGGGCCTACGAGCAGTACTTC.

Concerning this clone itself: This sample also contains other DNA sequences that code for the same CDR3. The genes are TRBV29-1 and TRBJ2-1; TRBD1 agrees at 9 bases. The CDR3 is made up of 14 amino acids. The trim removed 3 bases at V and 5 bases at J, leaving 5 bases unmatched. Germline CDR1 and CDR2: SQVTM and ANQGSEA. The CDR3 DNA is TGCAGCGTTGAGGACAGGGGACGGGACAATGAGCAGTTCTTC. It translates to CSVEDRGRDNEQFF.

This chain links TRBV9 with TRBJ2-2; the D gene is possibly TRBD2 (5 bases). V dropped 4 bases and J dropped 6 bases, with 16 bases sitting between them. Germline-derived CDR1 and CDR2 are SGDLS and YYNGEE. The CDR3 runs 15 residues. The CDR3 DNA reads TGTGCCAGCAGCCGAACCCCTGGACTTGCCGGGGAGCTGTTTTTT. This encodes CASSRTPGLAGELFF.

The chain carries TRBV7-8 and TRBJ2-7; possibly TRBD2 for D (5 bases). Trimming shortened V by 5 bases and J by 4 bases, and 15 bases separated the two germline ends. CDR3 length: 14 amino acids. Germline values: CDR1 SGHVS, CDR2 FQNEAQ. The CDR3 DNA sequence: TGTGCCAGCAGCCCCCAAGGGAGTTTGTACGAGCAGTACTTC. This translates into CASSPQGSLYEQYF.

The rearrangement joins TRBV10-3 to TRBJ2-2; 9 nucleotides match TRBD1. V was clipped by 3 bases and J by 3 bases; unmatched bases: 5. CDR1 and CDR2 from the germline V gene are ENHRY and SYGVKD. The CDR3 is 16 amino acids. Here the CDR3 reads CAISEPGQGDTGELFF. The CDR3 coding sequence is TGTGCCATCAGTGAACCGGGACAGGGAGACACCGGGGAGCTGTTTTTT.

This clone came up once. This rearrangement joins TRBV19 to TRBJ2-7, with D possibly TRBD1 on 6 matching bases. The CDR3 has 14 amino acids. Trimming removed 5 bases at V and 3 bases at J, with 14 bases between. Germline assignment: CDR1 LNHDA and CDR2 SQIVND (reference sequence). As DNA, the CDR3 is TGTGCCAGTAGTCTAAGGACAGAAATCTACGAGCAGTACTTC. This translates into CASSLRTEIYEQYF. The full variable domain, with the rest looked up from reference TRBV19 and TRBJ2-7, is DGGITQSPKYLFRKEGQNVTLSCEQNLNHDAMYWYRQDPGQGLRLIYYSQIVNDFQKGDIAEGYSVSREKKESFPLTVTSAQKNPTAFYLCASSLRTEIYEQYFGPGTRLTVT.

V gene TRBV5-8 combines with J gene TRBJ2-7; no reliable D call. Trimming pared 4 bases from V and 7 bases from J, leaving 12 bases between. Germline V gives CDR1 SGHTS, CDR2 YDEGEE. The CDR3 length is 12 residues. The CDR3 here is CASSVPVGEQYF. The CDR3, as DNA: TGTGCCAGCAGCGTGCCGGTTGGAGAGCAGTACTTC.